This T cell receptor (beta chain) was profiled in a study of regulatory T cells in long-lasting Graves disease. The CDR3 is 15 amino acids. Trimming left V 2 bases short and J 2 bases short, with 13 bases between. Germline V gene lookup returns CDR1 MNHNS and CDR2 SASEGT. With iRepertoire HTBI primers and Arm-PCR of CDR3 regions, TCR beta libraries were built. TCRdb independently ran MiXCR on the multiplex PCR reads; one entry per CDR3 protein. Here the sample spans about 430,000 distinct CDR3 sequences, under 25% being singletons. This clonotype has a count of ten or more. Documented time point: persistent/refractory GD, antithyroid drugs over 5 years with positive TRAb. Extracted PBMC RNA gave rise to the TCR library. Peripheral blood, approximately 9 milliliters per patient, was collected in EDTA tubes.

This clonotype was obtained from a female donor with Graves disease. Specimen: peripheral blood mononuclear cells (PBMCs), collected when the disease was refractory, from a patient treated with antithyroid drugs. The chain uses TRBV6-1 and TRBJ2-7, with D unclear. DNA of the CDR3: TGTGCCAGCAGTGAACAACGGAACGGCGCCTACGAGCAGTACTTC. This codes for CASSEQRNGAYEQYF.